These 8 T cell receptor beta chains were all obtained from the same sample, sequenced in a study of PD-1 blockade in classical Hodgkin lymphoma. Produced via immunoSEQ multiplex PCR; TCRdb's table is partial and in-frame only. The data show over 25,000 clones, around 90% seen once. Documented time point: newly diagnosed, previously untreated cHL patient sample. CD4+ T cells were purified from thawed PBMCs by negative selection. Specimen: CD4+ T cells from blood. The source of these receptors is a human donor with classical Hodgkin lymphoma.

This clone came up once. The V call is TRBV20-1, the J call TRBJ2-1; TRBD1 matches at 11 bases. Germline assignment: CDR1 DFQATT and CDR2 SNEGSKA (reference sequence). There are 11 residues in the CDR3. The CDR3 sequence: CTGQGEDEQFF. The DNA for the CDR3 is TGCACGGGACAGGGGGAGGATGAGCAGTTCTTC.

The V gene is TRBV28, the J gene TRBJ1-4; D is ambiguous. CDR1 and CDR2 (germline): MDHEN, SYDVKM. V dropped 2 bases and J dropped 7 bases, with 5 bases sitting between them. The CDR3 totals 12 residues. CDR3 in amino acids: CASSLETEKLFF. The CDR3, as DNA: TGTGCCAGCAGTTTAGAGACTGAAAAACTGTTTTTT. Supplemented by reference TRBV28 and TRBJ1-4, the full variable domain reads DVKVTQSSRYLVKRTGEKVFLECVQDMDHENMFWYRQDPGLGLRLIYFSYDVKMKEKGDIPEGYSVSREKKERFSLILESASTNQTSMYLCASSLETEKLFFGSGTQLSVL.

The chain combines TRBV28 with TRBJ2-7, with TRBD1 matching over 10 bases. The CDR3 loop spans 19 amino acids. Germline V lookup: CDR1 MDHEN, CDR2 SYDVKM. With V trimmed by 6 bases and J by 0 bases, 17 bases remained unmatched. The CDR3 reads CASSPPGTGALRVSYEQYF. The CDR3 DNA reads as TGTGCCAGCAGCCCCCCCGGGACAGGGGCACTGCGCGTCTCCTACGAGCAGTACTTC.

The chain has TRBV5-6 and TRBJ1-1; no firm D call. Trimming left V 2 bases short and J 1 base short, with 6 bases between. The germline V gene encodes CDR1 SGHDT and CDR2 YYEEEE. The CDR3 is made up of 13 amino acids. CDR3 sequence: CASSFDENTEAFF. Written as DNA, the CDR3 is TGTGCCAGCAGCTTTGACGAGAACACTGAAGCTTTCTTT.

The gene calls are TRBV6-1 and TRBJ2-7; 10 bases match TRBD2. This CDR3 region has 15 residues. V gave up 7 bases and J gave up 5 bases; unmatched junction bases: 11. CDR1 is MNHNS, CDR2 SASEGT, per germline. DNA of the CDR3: TGTGCCAGCATCCTAGCGGGAGCCAATTCAAACGAGCAGTACTTC. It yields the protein CASILAGANSNEQYF.

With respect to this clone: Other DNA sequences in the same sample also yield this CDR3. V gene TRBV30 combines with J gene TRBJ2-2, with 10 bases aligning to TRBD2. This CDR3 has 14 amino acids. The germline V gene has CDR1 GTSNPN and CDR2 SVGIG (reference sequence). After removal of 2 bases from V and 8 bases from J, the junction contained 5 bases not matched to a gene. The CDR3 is CAWSPGLATGELFF. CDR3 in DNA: TGTGCCTGGAGTCCGGGACTAGCGACTGGGGAGCTGTTTTTT.

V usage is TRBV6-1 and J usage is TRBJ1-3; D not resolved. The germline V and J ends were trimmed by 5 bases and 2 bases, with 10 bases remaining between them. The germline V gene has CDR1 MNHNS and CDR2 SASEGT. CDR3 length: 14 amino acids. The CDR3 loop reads CASSQTRAGNTIYF. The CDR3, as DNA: TGTGCCAGCAGTCAGACAAGAGCTGGAAACACCATATATTTT.

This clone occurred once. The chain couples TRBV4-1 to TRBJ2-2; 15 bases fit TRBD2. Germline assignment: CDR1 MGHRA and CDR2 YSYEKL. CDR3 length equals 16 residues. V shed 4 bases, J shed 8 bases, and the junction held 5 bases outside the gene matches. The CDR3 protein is CASSRGLAGGLGELFF. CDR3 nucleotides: TGCGCCAGCAGCCGTGGACTAGCGGGAGGGCTTGGGGAGCTGTTTTTT.